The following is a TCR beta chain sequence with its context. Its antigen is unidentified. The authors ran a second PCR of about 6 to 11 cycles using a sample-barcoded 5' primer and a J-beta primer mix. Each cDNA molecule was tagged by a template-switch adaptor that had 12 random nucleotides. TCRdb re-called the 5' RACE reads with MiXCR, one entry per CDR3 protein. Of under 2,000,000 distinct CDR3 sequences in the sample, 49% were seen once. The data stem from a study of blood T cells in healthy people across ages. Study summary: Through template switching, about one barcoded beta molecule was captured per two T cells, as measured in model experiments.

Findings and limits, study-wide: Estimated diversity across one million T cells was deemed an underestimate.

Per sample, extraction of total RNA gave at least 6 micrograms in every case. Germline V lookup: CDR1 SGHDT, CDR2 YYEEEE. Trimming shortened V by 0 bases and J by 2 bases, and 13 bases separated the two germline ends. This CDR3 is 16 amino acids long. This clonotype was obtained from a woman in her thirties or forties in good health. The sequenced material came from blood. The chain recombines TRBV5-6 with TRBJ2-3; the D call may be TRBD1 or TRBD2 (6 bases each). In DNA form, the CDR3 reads TGTGCCAGCAGCTTGGTCCCGGGGGCAACCACAGATACGCAGTATTTT. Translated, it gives CASSLVPGATTDTQYF.